The clone carrying this T cell receptor beta chain has just a few counts. No antigen is known for it. Sequencing used immunoSEQ multiplex PCR; TCRdb keeps in-frame clones, though not all of them. The sample records around 140,000 clones, just over 85% being singletons. This sample was taken from a study of T cell responses to AZD1222 COVID-19 vaccine. Across the whole study: Analyses pooled second doses at about 4 or about 12 weeks.

CDR1 and CDR2 from the germline V gene are MNHEY and SVGAGI. The CDR3 extends over 13 amino acids. With V trimmed by 5 bases and J by 6 bases, 6 bases remained unmatched. Study observations and caveats: Possibly, clonal diversity was underestimated; donors were largely white British and included more females. Of spike-specific TCRs, nearly half reportedly target regions left unmutated in variants. Among those given AZD1222, only six were seropositive at baseline.

The clonotype was recovered from an adult in good health. V usage is TRBV6-5 and J usage is TRBJ1-1; TRBD1 matches 7 bases. The sample in question was peripheral blood, obtained on day 0 of AZD1222 vaccination. CDR3 nucleotides: TGTGCCAGCAGTAACAGCAGGGGGTCTGAAGCTTTCTTT. It is translated as CASSNSRGSEAFF.